The clone carrying this TCR beta chain was counted between two and nine times. The sample originates from a study of molecular identifiers for immune sequencing clone quantification. Study context: Split five ways in replicates, RNA from around 20,000 or 99,000 naive CD8 cells had four portions sequenced.

Sorting defined naive CD8 T cells as CD8+CD4-CCR7+CD45RA+. Bulk TCR library preparation followed previously described methods with listed TCR primers. TCRdb itself ran the PCR reads through MiXCR, one entry per CDR3 protein. The table shows more than 450,000 distinct CDR3 sequences, with 20% to 25% occurring only once. The V gene's germline CDR1 is LGHDT and CDR2 YNNKEL (reference sequence). CDR3 length: 13 residues. Between the trimmed V and J ends, which lost 2 bases and 3 bases, there was a span of 7 bases. Sample: naive CD8+ T cells from blood, with Jurkat cell RNA spiked in. Subset specified: FACS-sorted CD8+CD4-CCR7+CD45RA+ naive T cells. The chain links TRBV3-1 to TRBJ1-1; D gene ambiguous. This receptor was identified in a human donor in good health. Some libraries in this study had Jurkat cell RNA spiked in. Written as DNA, the CDR3 is TGTGCCAGCAGCCAACCCGGGCACACTGAAGCTTTCTTT. The encoded protein is CASSQPGHTEAFF.